In this sample, the clone carrying this TCR beta chain turned up a few times. The entry originates in a study of T-cell reconstitution after alpha-beta-depleted transplantation in children. Library preparation (for TCRbeta) was performed with unique molecular identifiers. TCRdb itself ran the PCR reads through MiXCR, one entry per CDR3 protein. The table has nearly 550,000 distinct CDR3 sequences, 15% to 20% seen once. This CDR3 is 17 amino acids long. Per the germline V gene, CDR1 is SEHNR and CDR2 is FQNEAQ (reference sequence). V lost 6 bases, J lost 1 base, and 8 bases stayed unmatched. The receptor's source is a human donor who donated a stem cell graft to a child with acute lymphoblastic leukemia. The V call is TRBV7-9, the J call TRBJ2-2, with 10 bases identical to TRBD2. The material was PBMCs from the stem cell graft donor, obtained from the stem cell graft. The CDR3 coding sequence is TGTGCCAGCAGTACTACTAGCGGGACTAGGAACACCGGGGAGCTGTTTTTT. This codes for CASSTTSGTRNTGELFF.